This paragraph reports one T cell receptor beta chain. The method was immunoSEQ multiplex PCR; TCRdb's version includes in-frame clones alone and lacks a portion of them. This sample has approximately 52,000 clones, with roughly 87% found just once. The CDR3 contains 13 residues. Trimming at V came to 4 bases and at J to 3 bases, leaving 2 bases not matched to a gene. Germline CDR1 reads SQVTM; CDR2 reads ANQGSEA. This sample is drawn from a study of blood T cell repertoires in COVID-19. The sample taken for sequencing was peripheral blood. The rearrangement uses TRBV29-1 and TRBJ1-4; 7 positions match TRBD1. The receptor was isolated from a human donor in a cohort sampled during active COVID-19. CDR3 bases: TGCAGCGTTGGGCAGGGGGCTAATGAAAAACTGTTTTTT. Its translation is CSVGQGANEKLFF.